This TCR beta chain is from a study of cytomegalovirus exposure and HLA in healthy donors. Study findings and constraints: Most sequenced TCRs were rare (though some public TCRs occurred in many donors). Published work reported that the classifier diagnosed cytomegalovirus status with high specificity and sensitivity.

Concerning this clone itself: Its antigen remains unknown.

Repertoires were generated with immunoSEQ multiplex PCR, while TCRdb's copy carries only in-frame clones and drops some. In the table there are under 300,000 clones, roughly 90% of which are singletons. CDR1 and CDR2 from the germline V gene are MDHEN and SYDVKM. The CDR3 is 15 residues long. The germline V and J ends were trimmed by 7 bases and 0 bases, with 13 bases remaining between them. The source of this sequence is a woman under 30 in good health and CMV-seronegative. The sample taken for sequencing was PBMCs. This chain uses TRBV28 with TRBJ1-5, with TRBD1 as a possible D gene (6 bases). CDR3 amino acids: CASIQDRYSNQPQHF. The CDR3, as DNA: TGTGCCAGCATTCAGGACAGATATAGCAATCAGCCCCAGCATTTT.